These 27 T cell receptor beta chains were all obtained from the same sample, sequenced in a study of T cells in tuberculosis. Produced via immunoSEQ multiplex PCR; TCRdb's table is partial and in-frame only. The sample consists of around 45,000 clones, 90% to 95% of them appearing once. The specimen was PBMCs. These receptor sequences come from a donor between 10 and 35 years old with latent tuberculosis or without tuberculosis infection. Some clones in this sample may be carry-over from other donors' samples.

This sequence joins TRBV25-1 and TRBJ2-1, with 9 bases identical to TRBD1. The CDR3 consists of 16 residues. The germline CDR1 and CDR2 sequences are MGHDK and SYGVNS. Trimming at V came to 4 bases and at J to 1 base, leaving 5 bases not matched to a gene. CDR3 amino acids: CASSGHGTGSYNEQFF. CDR3 nucleotide sequence: TGTGCCAGCAGTGGCCACGGGACAGGGTCCTACAATGAGCAGTTCTTC.

CDR3 amino acids: CASSQVGFSQGAAEQFF. The DNA for the CDR3 is TGCGCCAGCAGCCAAGTCGGGTTCTCGCAGGGGGCAGCTGAGCAGTTCTTC. The rearrangement joins TRBV4-3 to TRBJ2-1, with 8 bases lining up with TRBD1. The CDR3 length is 17 residues. The germline V gene has CDR1 LGHNA and CDR2 YSLEER. The V gene end was trimmed by 1 base and the J gene end by 9 bases; junction bases not matched to a gene: 14.

This clone was found once. J is TRBJ1-4 and V is TRBV5-1; D perhaps matches TRBD1 (6 bases). Looked up from germline, CDR1 is SGHRS and CDR2 is YFSETQ. Between the trimmed V and J ends, which lost 4 bases and 6 bases, there was a span of 13 bases. The CDR3 has 14 residues. The CDR3 DNA sequence: TGCGCCAGCAGCCCCGGAAACAGGGATGAAAAACTGTTTTTT. Encoded protein: CASSPGNRDEKLFF.

This chain connects TRBV7-2 to TRBJ1-1; D is unclear. Germline CDR1 SGHTA, CDR2 FQGNSA. The CDR3 consists of 14 residues. The V end lost 2 bases, the J end lost 3 bases, and 10 bases lay between the germline ends. CDR3 sequence (DNA): TGTGCCAGCAGCTTATATCGCAGGCACACTGAAGCTTTCTTT. Translating it yields CASSLYRRHTEAFF. Drawing the rest from reference TRBV7-2 and TRBJ1-1, the complete variable domain is GAGVSQSPSNKVTEKGKDVELRCDPISGHTALYWYRQSLGQGLEFLIYFQGNSAPDKSGLPSDRFSAERTGGSVSTLTIQRTQQEDSAVYLCASSLYRRHTEAFFGQGTRLTVV.

The rearrangement uses TRBV12-5 and TRBJ2-1; D perhaps matches TRBD2 (6 bases). CDR3 length equals 15 residues. Between the trimmed V and J ends, which lost 7 bases and 5 bases, there was a span of 18 bases. Germline assignment: CDR1 LGHNT and CDR2 FRNRAP. As DNA, the CDR3 is TGTGCTAGTGCCTTGGGGGGTGATCGTCACAATGAGCAGTTCTTC. Translated, it gives CASALGGDRHNEQFF. The whole variable domain, filled in from reference TRBV12-5 and TRBJ2-1, reads DARVTQTPRHKVTEMGQEVTMRCQPILGHNTVFWYRQTMMQGLELLAYFRNRAPLDDSGMPKDRFSAEMPDATLATLKIQPSEPRDSAVYFCASALGGDRHNEQFFGPGTRLTVL.

In DNA form, the CDR3 reads TGTGCTAGTGGTTCCGGGACTCTTCGTCACGAGCAGTACTTC. Amino acids: CASGSGTLRHEQYF. This sequence joins TRBV12-5 and TRBJ2-7, with D possibly matching TRBD2 (6 bases). Germline CDR1 reads LGHNT; CDR2 reads FRNRAP. V lost 4 bases and J lost 5, with 15 bases in between. CDR3 length equals 14 residues.

This chain uses TRBV28 with TRBJ1-2, with 7 bases that match TRBD1. CDR1 is MDHEN, CDR2 SYDVKM, per germline. This CDR3 has 13 residues. After removal of 3 bases from V and 5 bases from J, the junction contained 3 bases not matched to a gene. The DNA of the CDR3 is TGTGCCAGCAGTTTTGGGACAGATTATGGCTACACCTTC. It translates to CASSFGTDYGYTF.

The gene calls are TRBV4-3 and TRBJ2-6; possible D gene TRBD1, 6 bases. CDR3 length equals 14 residues. Germline V gives CDR1 LGHNA, CDR2 YSLEER. With 3 bases removed from V and 5 bases from J, the gap between germline ends came to 8 bases. The CDR3 spells CASSQRDRANVLTF. CDR3 nucleotide sequence: TGCGCCAGCAGCCAGAGGGACAGGGCCAACGTCCTGACTTTC.

The V and J genes are TRBV4-3 and TRBJ1-2; tentative D call: TRBD1 (6 bases). The germline CDR1 and CDR2 sequences are LGHNA and YSLEER. The CDR3 has 15 amino acids. The germline V and J ends were trimmed by 0 bases and 7 bases, with 15 bases remaining between them. CDR3 bases: TGCGCCAGCAGCCAAGATCAGGTGGGGGCCGCTGGCTACACCTTC. This translates into CASSQDQVGAAGYTF.

The J gene is TRBJ1-1, the V gene TRBV18, with D possibly being TRBD1 (6 bases). The CDR3 is 15 residues long. Germline V gene data show CDR1 as KGHSH and CDR2 as LQKENI. Trimming pared 1 base from V and 6 bases from J, leaving 15 bases between. As DNA, the CDR3 is TGTGCCAGCTCACCACAGTATGGGGGCGGGCCTGAAGCTTTCTTT. This translates into CASSPQYGGGPEAFF.

The chain links TRBV7-8 to TRBJ2-1, with 8 bases fitting TRBD1. Germline CDR1 and CDR2: SGHVS and FQNEAQ. This CDR3 spans 13 amino acids. V was clipped by 1 base and J by 7 bases; unmatched bases: 0. CDR3 in amino acids: CASSLDRGNEQFF. CDR3 nucleotides: TGTGCCAGCAGCTTAGACAGGGGGAATGAGCAGTTCTTC.

This clone was counted once. V gene TRBV30 combines with J gene TRBJ2-3; D possibly corresponds to TRBD2 (5 bases). The CDR3 loop spans 13 amino acids. Trimming removed 0 bases at V and 9 bases at J, with 13 bases between. From germline, CDR1 is GTSNPN and CDR2 SVGIG (reference sequence). CDR3 bases: TGTGCCTGGAGTGTATTTGGGAGCGGCACGCAGTATTTT. This encodes CAWSVFGSGTQYF.

The rearrangement links TRBV5-6 to TRBJ1-2; the match to TRBD1 covers 9 bases. The CDR3 has 16 residues. Per germline, CDR1 SGHDT and CDR2 YYEEEE. J gave up 6 bases and V 3 bases, and 12 bases lay outside the gene matches. CDR3 protein: CASSSARDRATDGYTF. The CDR3 bases are TGTGCCAGCAGCTCGGCCCGGGACAGGGCTACGGATGGCTACACCTTC.

This sequence joins TRBV11-2 and TRBJ2-3, with 12 bases identical to TRBD2. CDR1 and CDR2 from the germline V gene are SGHAT and FQNNGV. The CDR3 is 19 amino acids. Trimming at V came to 2 bases and at J to 0 bases, leaving 9 bases not matched to a gene. The DNA of the CDR3 is TGTGCCAGCAGCTTACCCTACGGGACTAGCGGGTTAAGCACAGATACGCAGTATTTT. Translated: CASSLPYGTSGLSTDTQYF.

The J gene is TRBJ1-1, the V gene TRBV18; D gene uncertain. The V gene lost 3 bases and the J gene lost 5 bases, with 16 bases spanning the gap. CDR3 length: 15 residues. CDR1 is KGHSH, CDR2 LQKENI, per germline. The CDR3 loop reads CASSPGFRSLTEAFF. CDR3 bases: TGTGCCAGCTCACCTGGTTTTAGGAGTTTAACTGAAGCTTTCTTT.

This chain joins TRBV4-1 and TRBJ1-5; possible D gene TRBD1, 5 bases. Germline V gene lookup returns CDR1 MGHRA and CDR2 YSYEKL. The CDR3 is 16 residues long. V lost 4 bases and J lost 2, with 15 bases in between. The CDR3 is CASSLWGGGGNQPQHF. CDR3 bases: TGCGCCAGCAGCCTTTGGGGGGGTGGAGGCAATCAGCCCCAGCATTTT.

The chain joins TRBV5-6 to TRBJ1-4, with 8 bases that match TRBD1. J was trimmed by 13 bases and V by 3 bases; bases with no gene match: 11. Germline V gene sequence: CDR1 SGHDT, CDR2 YYEEEE. The CDR3 has 14 amino acids. CDR3 in amino acids: CASSYRTGRTGLFF. In DNA, the CDR3 is TGTGCCAGCAGCTACCGGACAGGGAGAACTGGACTGTTTTTT.

The V call is TRBV5-1, the J call TRBJ2-2, with 15 nucleotides matching TRBD2. This CDR3 spans 19 amino acids. After removal of 4 bases from V and 6 bases from J, the junction contained 13 bases not matched to a gene. Germline assignment: CDR1 SGHRS and CDR2 YFSETQ. The CDR3 DNA reads as TGCGCCAGCAGCGAAGGCTCGGGACTAGCGGGAGGTGCGTCCGGGGAGCTGTTTTTT. It is translated as CASSEGSGLAGGASGELFF.

The chain links TRBV9 to TRBJ2-7; TRBD1 matches at 9 bases. V was clipped by 3 bases and J by 2 bases; unmatched bases: 6. In germline, CDR1 is SGDLS, CDR2 YYNGEE. CDR3 length equals 15 residues. The CDR3 loop is CASSAGQGTTYEQYF. Written as DNA, the CDR3 is TGTGCCAGCAGCGCCGGACAGGGGACGACCTACGAGCAGTACTTC. The full variable domain, rest sourced from reference TRBV9 and TRBJ2-7, is DSGVTQTPKHLITATGQRVTLRCSPRSGDLSVYWYQQSLDQGLQFLIQYYNGEERAKGNILERFSAQQFPDLHSELNLSSLELGDSALYFCASSAGQGTTYEQYFGPGTRLTVT.

V gene TRBV4-3 combines with J gene TRBJ2-7; 9 bases match TRBD2. The V and J ends lost 0 bases and 5 bases, in that order; junction bases with no gene match: 5. Looked up from germline, CDR1 is LGHNA and CDR2 is YSLEER. The CDR3 has 15 amino acids. The CDR3 is CASSQEASGIHEQYF. CDR3 DNA sequence: TGCGCCAGCAGCCAAGAGGCTAGCGGGATCCACGAGCAGTACTTC.

This chain connects TRBV10-3 to TRBJ1-2; TRBD1 aligns across 8 bases. With V trimmed by 7 bases and J by 8 bases, 3 bases remained unmatched. The length of the CDR3 is 11 residues. Germline loops: CDR1 ENHRY, CDR2 SYGVKD. The CDR3 loop is CAIKTGEGYTF. Written as DNA, the CDR3 is TGTGCCATCAAGACAGGGGAAGGCTACACCTTC.

The chain recombines TRBV11-1 with TRBJ1-1; 8 nucleotides align to TRBD1. The V gene end was trimmed by 5 bases and the J gene end by 5 bases; junction bases not matched to a gene: 13. The CDR3 has 16 amino acids. In germline, CDR1 is SGHAT, CDR2 FQDESV (reference sequence). The CDR3: CASSPLQGVFYTEAFF. In nucleotides, the CDR3 is TGTGCCAGCAGCCCCCTACAGGGGGTATTTTATACTGAAGCTTTCTTT.

V usage is TRBV30 and J usage is TRBJ1-5, with D possibly matching TRBD1 (5 bases). Germline assignment: CDR1 GTSNPN and CDR2 SVGIG (reference sequence). V lost 5 bases and J 6 bases, leaving 20 bases between the germline ends. The CDR3 covers 15 residues. CDR3 bases: TGTGCCTGGGGGTCTCAAGGAGGGGCTTCTCAGCCCCAGCATTTT. Translated, it gives CAWGSQGGASQPQHF.

This chain connects TRBV2 to TRBJ2-1; D perhaps matches TRBD2 (6 bases). Germline CDR1 is SNHLY and CDR2 is FYNNEI. V was clipped by 4 bases and J by 1 base, with 11 bases between them. The length of the CDR3 is 15 residues. In DNA, the CDR3 is TGTGCCAGCAGTGTTGAGGGAGGATCCTACAATGAGCAGTTCTTC. Its translation: CASSVEGGSYNEQFF. The full variable domain, its missing parts supplied by reference TRBV2 and TRBJ2-1, is EPEVTQTPSHQVTQMGQEVILRCVPISNHLYFYWYRQILGQKVEFLVSFYNNEISEKSEIFDDQFSVERPDGSNFTLKIRSTKLEDSAMYFCASSVEGGSYNEQFFGPGTRLTVL.

This clone was observed once. V and J are TRBV10-1 and TRBJ1-2; D is perhaps TRBD1 (6 bases). V was pared by 3 bases and J by 4 bases, with 12 bases between. Germline V CDR1 and CDR2: WNHNN, SYGVQD (reference sequence). The CDR3 is made up of 14 amino acids. DNA for the CDR3: TGCGCCAGCAGTGACGATGACAGGTCCTATGGCTACACCTTC. It translates to CASSDDDRSYGYTF.

This chain joins TRBV10-2 and TRBJ1-2; 7 bases are a match to TRBD1. The germline V gene has CDR1 WSHSY and CDR2 SAAADI. Germline trimming cut 10 bases from V and 0 bases from J; bases unmatched to any gene: 8. The CDR3 runs 14 residues. The CDR3 spells CATLDRDSNYGYTF. DNA for the CDR3: TGCGCCACTCTCGACAGGGACTCTAACTATGGCTACACCTTC.

The genes are TRBV7-8 and TRBJ2-5, with no clear D. Trimming pared 2 bases from V and 3 bases from J, leaving 10 bases between. CDR3 size: 14 residues. Per germline, CDR1 SGHVS and CDR2 FQNEAQ. In DNA, the CDR3 is TGTGCCAGCAGCTTACTGAGGCAAAAAGAGACCCAGTACTTC. Amino acids: CASSLLRQKETQYF.